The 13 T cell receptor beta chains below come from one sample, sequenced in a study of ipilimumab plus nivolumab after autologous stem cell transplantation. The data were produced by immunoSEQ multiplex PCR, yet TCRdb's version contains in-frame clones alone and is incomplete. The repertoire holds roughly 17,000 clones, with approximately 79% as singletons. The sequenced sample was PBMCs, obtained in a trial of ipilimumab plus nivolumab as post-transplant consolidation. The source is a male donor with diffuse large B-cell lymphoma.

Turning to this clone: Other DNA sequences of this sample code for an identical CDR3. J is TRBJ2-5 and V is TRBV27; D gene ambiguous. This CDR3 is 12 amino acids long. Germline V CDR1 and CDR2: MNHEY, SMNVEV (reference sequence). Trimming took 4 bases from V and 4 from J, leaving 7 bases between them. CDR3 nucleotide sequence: TGTGCCAGCAGTTCGCCTAGAGAGACCCAGTACTTC. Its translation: CASSSPRETQYF.

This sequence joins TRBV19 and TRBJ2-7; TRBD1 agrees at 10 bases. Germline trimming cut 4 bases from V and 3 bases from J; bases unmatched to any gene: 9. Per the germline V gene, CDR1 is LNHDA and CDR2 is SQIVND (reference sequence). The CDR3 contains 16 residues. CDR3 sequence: CASSTPGTGDIYEQYF. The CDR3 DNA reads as TGTGCCAGTAGTACCCCCGGGACAGGGGACATCTACGAGCAGTACTTC.

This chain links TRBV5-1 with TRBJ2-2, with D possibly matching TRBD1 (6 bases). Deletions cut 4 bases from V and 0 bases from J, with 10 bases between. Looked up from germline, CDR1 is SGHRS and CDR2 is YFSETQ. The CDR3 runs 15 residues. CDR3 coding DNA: TGCGCCAGCAGCCGGACAGCCTCGAACACCGGGGAGCTGTTTTTT. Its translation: CASSRTASNTGELFF.

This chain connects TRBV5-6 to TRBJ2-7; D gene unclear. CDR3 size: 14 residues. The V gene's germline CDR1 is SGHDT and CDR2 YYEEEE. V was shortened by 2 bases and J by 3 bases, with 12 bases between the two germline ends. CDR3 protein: CASSLGISFYEQYF. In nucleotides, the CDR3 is TGTGCCAGCAGCTTAGGCATTAGCTTCTACGAGCAGTACTTC.

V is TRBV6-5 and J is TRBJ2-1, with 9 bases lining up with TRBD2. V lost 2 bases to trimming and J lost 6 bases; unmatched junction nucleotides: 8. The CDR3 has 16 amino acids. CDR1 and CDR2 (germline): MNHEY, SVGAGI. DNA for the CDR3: TGTGCCAGCAGTTACGAGCGGGCTAGCGGGGCCAATGAGCAGTTCTTC. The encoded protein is CASSYERASGANEQFF.

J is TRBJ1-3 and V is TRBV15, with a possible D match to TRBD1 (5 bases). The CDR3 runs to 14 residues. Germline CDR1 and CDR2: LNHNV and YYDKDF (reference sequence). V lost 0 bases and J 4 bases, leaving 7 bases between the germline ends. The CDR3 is CATSREGTGNTIYF. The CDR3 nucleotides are TGTGCCACCAGCAGAGAGGGGACCGGAAACACCATATATTTT.

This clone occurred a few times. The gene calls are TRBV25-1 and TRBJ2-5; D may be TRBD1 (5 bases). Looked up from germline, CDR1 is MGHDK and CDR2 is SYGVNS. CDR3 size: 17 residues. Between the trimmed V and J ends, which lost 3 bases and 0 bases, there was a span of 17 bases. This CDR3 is CASSDRGLGQYQETQYF. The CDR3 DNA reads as TGTGCCAGCAGTGATAGGGGATTGGGCCAGTACCAAGAGACCCAGTACTTC.

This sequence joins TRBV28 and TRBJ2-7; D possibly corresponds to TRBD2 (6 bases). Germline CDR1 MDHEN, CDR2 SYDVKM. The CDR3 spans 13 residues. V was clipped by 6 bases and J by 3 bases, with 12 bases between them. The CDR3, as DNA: TGTGCCAGCAGCCGACTAGTCAACTACGAGCAGTACTTC. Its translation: CASSRLVNYEQYF.

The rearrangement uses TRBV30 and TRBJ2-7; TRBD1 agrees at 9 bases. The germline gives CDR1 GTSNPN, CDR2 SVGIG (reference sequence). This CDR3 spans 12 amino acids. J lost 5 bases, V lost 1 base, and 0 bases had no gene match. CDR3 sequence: CAWSGDRDEQYF. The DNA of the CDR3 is TGTGCCTGGAGTGGGGACAGGGACGAGCAGTACTTC.

DNA for the CDR3: TGTGCCAGCAGTGAAGAGGCAGCGGGGTGGTACGAGCAGTACTTC. Residues: CASSEEAAGWYEQYF. The chain couples TRBV2 to TRBJ2-7, with TRBD2 identical over 7 bases. In germline, CDR1 is SNHLY, CDR2 FYNNEI. CDR3 length: 15 amino acids. The trim removed 1 base at V and 4 bases at J, leaving 7 bases unmatched.

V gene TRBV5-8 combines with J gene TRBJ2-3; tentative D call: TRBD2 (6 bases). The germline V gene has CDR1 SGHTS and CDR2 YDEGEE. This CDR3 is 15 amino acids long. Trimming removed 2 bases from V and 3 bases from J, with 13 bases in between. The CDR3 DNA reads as TGTGCCAGCAGCTTAGGGACTCGGGCGACAGATACGCAGTATTTT. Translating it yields CASSLGTRATDTQYF.

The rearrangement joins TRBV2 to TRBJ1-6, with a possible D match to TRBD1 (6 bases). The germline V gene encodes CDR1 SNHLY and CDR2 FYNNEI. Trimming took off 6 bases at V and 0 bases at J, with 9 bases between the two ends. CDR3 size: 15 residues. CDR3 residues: CASSGQSSYNSPLHF. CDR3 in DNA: TGTGCCAGCAGCGGACAGAGCTCCTATAATTCACCCCTCCACTTT.

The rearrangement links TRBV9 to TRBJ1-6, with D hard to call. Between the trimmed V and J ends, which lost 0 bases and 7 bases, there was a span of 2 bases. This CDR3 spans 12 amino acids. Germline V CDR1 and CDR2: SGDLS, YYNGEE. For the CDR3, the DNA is TGTGCCAGCAGCGTAGGGAATTCACCCCTCCACTTT. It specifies CASSVGNSPLHF.